This T cell receptor beta chain is drawn from a study of T cell changes during pregnancy in multiple sclerosis. Only in-frame clones appear in the TCRdb table, and some are missing; sequencing was by immunoSEQ multiplex PCR. In the table there are tens of thousands of clones, about 90% of which are singletons. Germline V CDR1 and CDR2: MNHEY, SVGAGI. This CDR3 region has 12 residues. V was shortened by 6 bases and J by 15 bases, with 18 bases between the two germline ends. Material: peripheral blood, obtained in the second trimester of pregnancy. This clonotype was obtained from a female donor with multiple sclerosis, enrolled in a pregnancy study. V usage is TRBV6-5 and J usage is TRBJ1-3, with TRBD1 as a possible D gene (5 bases). This chain's CDR3 is CASSWGGSRQYF. The CDR3 DNA follows: TGTGCCAGCAGCTGGGGGGGGTCCCGCCAATATTTT.